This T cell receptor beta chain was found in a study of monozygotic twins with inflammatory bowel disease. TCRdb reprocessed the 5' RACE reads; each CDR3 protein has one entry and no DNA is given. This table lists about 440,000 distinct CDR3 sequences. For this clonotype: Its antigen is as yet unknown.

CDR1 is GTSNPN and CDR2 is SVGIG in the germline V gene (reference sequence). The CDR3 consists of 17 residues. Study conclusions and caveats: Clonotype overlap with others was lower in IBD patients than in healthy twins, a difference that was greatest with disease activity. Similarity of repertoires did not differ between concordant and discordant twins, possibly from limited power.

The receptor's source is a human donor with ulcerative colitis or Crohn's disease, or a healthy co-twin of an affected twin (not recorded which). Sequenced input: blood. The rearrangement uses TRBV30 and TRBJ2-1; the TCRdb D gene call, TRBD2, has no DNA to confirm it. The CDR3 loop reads CAWSSSGRGLLGNEQFF.